This record concerns one TCR beta chain sequence. This entry is derived from a study of cytomegalovirus exposure and HLA in healthy donors. The V and J ends lost 4 bases and 4 bases respectively, with 11 bases between them. Germline CDR1 SQVTM, CDR2 ANQGSEA. The CDR3 covers 12 residues. Healthy bone marrow donors made up the donor group. Researchers ran the PCR with 60 Vbeta and 13 Jbeta primers. Using immunoSEQ multiplex PCR, the repertoire was profiled, and TCRdb retains in-frame clones only, with some absent. The sample has some 120,000 clones, about four fifths seen once. Sequencing was performed on PBMCs. The J gene is TRBJ2-7, the V gene TRBV29-1, with no clear D. The source is a male donor in good health and CMV-seropositive. CDR3 in amino acids: CSVVSRAYEQYF. CDR3 in DNA: TGCAGCGTTGTAAGTCGTGCGTACGAGCAGTACTTC.